This record looks at one T cell receptor beta chain sequence and its context. Its antigen is not identified. Only patients with spare fresh-frozen tumor and over two years of follow-up were included. This sample was included in a study of glioma-infiltrating T cells after dendritic cell vaccination. Study-wide background: Dendritic cells derived from monocytes and pulsed with autologous tumor lysate formed the vaccine.

This CDR3 contains 20 residues. J was trimmed by 1 base and V by 0 bases; bases with no gene match: 15. Germline V gives CDR1 SGDLS, CDR2 YYNGEE. General study points: No direct clonality-survival link was found; a diverse polyclonal response may matter.

Amplification used 60 V beta primers and 13 J beta primers. Profiled with immunoSEQ multiplex PCR; TCRdb holds only in-frame clones, not every one. The sample holds about 67,000 clones, 81% seen once. The sequence derives from a human donor with glioblastoma. The chain combines TRBV9 with TRBJ2-5; 10 nucleotides agree with TRBD1. The sample in question was blood, obtained before dendritic cell vaccination. CDR3 in amino acids: CASSVEGTGAIRESQETQYF. As DNA, the CDR3 is TGTGCCAGCAGCGTAGAAGGGACAGGGGCCATTAGGGAGTCCCAAGAGACCCAGTACTTC.